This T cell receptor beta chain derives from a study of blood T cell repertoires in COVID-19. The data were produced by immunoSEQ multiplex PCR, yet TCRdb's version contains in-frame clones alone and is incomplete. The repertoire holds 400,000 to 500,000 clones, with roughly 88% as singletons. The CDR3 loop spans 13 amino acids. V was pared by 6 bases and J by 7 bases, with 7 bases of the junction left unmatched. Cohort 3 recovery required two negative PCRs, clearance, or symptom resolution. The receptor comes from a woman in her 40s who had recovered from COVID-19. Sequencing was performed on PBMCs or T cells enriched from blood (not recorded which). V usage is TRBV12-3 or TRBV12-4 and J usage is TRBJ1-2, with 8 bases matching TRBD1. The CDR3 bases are TGTGCCAGCAGACGCGGACAGGGTCCTGGCTACACCTTC. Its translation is CASRRGQGPGYTF.